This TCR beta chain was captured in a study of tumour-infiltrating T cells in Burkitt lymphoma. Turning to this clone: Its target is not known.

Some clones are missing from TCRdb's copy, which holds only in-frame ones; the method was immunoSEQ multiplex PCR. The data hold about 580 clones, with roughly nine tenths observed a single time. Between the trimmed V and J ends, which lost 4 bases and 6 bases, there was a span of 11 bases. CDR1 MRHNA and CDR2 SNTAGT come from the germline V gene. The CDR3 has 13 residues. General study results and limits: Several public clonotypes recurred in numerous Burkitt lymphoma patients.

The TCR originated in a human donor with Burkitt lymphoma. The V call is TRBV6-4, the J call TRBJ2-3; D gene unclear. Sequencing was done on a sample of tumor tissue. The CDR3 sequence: CASSAWHSDTQYF. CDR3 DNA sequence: TGTGCCAGCAGTGCCTGGCACTCGGATACGCAGTATTTT.